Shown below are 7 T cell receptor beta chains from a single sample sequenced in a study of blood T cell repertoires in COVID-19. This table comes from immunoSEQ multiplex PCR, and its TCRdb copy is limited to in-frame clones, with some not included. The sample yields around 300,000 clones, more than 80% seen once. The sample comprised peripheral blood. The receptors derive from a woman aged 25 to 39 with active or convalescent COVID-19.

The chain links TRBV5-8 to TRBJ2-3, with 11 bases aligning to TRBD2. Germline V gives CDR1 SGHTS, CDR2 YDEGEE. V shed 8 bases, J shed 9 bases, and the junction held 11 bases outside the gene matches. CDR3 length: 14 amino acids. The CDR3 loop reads CASILAGAPDTQYF. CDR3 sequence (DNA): TGTGCCAGTATACTAGCGGGGGCCCCGGACACGCAGTATTTT.

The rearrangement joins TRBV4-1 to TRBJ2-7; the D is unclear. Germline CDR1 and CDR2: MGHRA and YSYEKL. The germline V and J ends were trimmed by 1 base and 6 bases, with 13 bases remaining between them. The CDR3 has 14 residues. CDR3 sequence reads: CASSQGPAVAEQYF. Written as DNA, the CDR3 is TGCGCCAGCAGCCAAGGCCCCGCCGTGGCCGAGCAGTACTTC.

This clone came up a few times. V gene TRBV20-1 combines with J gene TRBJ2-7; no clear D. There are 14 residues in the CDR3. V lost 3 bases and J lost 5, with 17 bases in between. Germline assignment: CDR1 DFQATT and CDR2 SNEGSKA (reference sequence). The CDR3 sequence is CSASHGRGVDEQYF. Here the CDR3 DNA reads TGCAGTGCTAGTCATGGCAGAGGCGTCGACGAGCAGTACTTC.

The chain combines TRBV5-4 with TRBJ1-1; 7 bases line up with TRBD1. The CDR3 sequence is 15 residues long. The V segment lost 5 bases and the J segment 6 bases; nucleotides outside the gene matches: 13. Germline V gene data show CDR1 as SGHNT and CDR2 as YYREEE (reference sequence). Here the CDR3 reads CASRTAQGGQAEAFF. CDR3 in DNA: TGTGCCAGCAGGACGGCCCAGGGGGGCCAGGCTGAAGCTTTCTTT.

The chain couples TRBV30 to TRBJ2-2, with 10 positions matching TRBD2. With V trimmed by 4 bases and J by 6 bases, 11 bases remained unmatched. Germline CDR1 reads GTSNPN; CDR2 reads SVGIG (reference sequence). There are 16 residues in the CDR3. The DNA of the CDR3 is TGTGCCTGGACCTTCCTAGCGGGGGCTCCTCCCGGGGAGCTGTTTTTT. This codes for CAWTFLAGAPPGELFF.

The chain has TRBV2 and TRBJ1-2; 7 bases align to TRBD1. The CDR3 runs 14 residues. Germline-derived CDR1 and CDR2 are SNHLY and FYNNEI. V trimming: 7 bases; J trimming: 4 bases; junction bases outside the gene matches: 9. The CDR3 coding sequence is TGTGCCAGCATGCCGGACAGGTACTCCTATGGCTACACCTTC. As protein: CASMPDRYSYGYTF.

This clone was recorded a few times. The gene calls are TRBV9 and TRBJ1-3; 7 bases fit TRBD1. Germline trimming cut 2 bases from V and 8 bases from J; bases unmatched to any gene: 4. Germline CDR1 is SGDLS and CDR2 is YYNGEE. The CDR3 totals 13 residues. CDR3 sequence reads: CASSVTDRDTIYF. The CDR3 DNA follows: TGTGCCAGCAGCGTGACCGACAGGGACACCATATATTTT.